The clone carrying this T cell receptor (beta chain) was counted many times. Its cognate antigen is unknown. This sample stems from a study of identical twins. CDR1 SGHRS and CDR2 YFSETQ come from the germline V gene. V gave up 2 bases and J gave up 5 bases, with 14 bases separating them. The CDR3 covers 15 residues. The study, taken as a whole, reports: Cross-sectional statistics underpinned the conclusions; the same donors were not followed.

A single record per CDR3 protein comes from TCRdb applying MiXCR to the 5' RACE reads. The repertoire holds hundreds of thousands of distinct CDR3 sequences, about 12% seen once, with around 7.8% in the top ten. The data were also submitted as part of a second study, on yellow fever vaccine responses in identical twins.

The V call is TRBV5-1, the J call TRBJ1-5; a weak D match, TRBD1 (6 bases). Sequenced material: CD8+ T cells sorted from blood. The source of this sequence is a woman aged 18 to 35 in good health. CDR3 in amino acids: CASSFGRGGDQPQHF. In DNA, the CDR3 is TGCGCCAGCAGCTTCGGCAGGGGAGGTGATCAGCCCCAGCATTTT.